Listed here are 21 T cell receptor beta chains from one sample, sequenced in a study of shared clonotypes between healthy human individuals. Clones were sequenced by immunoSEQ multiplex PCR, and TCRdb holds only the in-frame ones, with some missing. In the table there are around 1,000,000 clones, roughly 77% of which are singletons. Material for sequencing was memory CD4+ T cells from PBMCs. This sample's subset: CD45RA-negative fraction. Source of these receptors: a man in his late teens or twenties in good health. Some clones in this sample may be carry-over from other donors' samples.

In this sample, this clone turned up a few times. The CDR3 DNA reads TGTGCCAGCAGTTACAATCAGCCCCAGCATTTT. Amino acid sequence: CASSYNQPQHF. The V gene is TRBV27, the J gene TRBJ1-5; D is uncertain. The CDR3 is made up of 11 amino acids. Trimming left V 4 bases short and J 3 bases short, with 1 base between. CDR1 and CDR2 (germline): MNHEY, SMNVEV (reference sequence).

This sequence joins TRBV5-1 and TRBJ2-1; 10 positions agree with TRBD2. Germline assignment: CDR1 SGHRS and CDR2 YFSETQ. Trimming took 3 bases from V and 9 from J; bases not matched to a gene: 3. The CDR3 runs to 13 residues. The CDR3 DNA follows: TGCGCCAGCAGCTCGAGACTAGCGGGTGAGCAGTTCTTC. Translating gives CASSSRLAGEQFF.

The CDR3 sequence is CARPRTSGSDEQYF. The CDR3 DNA reads as TGTGCCCGGCCGCGGACTAGCGGGAGCGACGAGCAGTACTTC. This chain links TRBV30 with TRBJ2-7; 13 bases map to TRBD2. This CDR3 spans 14 amino acids. Looked up from germline, CDR1 is GTSNPN and CDR2 is SVGIG (reference sequence). The junction had 9 bases not matched to a gene; V was cut back by 8 bases and J by 5 bases.

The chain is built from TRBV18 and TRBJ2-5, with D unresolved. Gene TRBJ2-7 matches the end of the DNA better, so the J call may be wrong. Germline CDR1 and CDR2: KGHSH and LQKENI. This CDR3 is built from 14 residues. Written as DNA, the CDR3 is TGTGCCAGCTCACCACTTGGTTCTTCCCACGAGCAGTACTTC. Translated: CASSPLGSSHEQYF.

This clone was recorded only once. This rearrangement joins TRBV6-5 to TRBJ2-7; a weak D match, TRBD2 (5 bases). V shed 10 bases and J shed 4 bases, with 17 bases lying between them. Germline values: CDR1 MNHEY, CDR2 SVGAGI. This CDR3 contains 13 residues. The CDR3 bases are TGTGCCACCGTCCGCCGGGGTTCGTACGAGCAGTACTTC. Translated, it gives CATVRRGSYEQYF.

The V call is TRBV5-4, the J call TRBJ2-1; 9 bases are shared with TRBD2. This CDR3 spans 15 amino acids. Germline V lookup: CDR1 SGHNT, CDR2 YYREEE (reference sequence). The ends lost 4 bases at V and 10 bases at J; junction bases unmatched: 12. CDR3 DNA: TGTGCCAGCAGCCGGCAGCGGGAGGTACCTGGCGAGCAGTTCTTC. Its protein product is CASSRQREVPGEQFF.

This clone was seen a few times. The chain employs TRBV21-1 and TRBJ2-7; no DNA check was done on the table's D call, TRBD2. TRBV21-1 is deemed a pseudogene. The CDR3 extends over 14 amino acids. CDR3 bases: TGTGCCAGCAGCAAAGAGCTGGGGGAGGGAGAGCAGTACTTC. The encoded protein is CASSKELGEGEQYF.

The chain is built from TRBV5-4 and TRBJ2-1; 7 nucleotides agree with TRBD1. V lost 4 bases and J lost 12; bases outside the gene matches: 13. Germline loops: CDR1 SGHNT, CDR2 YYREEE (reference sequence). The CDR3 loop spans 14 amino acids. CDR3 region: CASSLRQGWQGQFF. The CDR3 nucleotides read TGTGCCAGCAGCCTACGACAGGGATGGCAGGGGCAGTTCTTC.

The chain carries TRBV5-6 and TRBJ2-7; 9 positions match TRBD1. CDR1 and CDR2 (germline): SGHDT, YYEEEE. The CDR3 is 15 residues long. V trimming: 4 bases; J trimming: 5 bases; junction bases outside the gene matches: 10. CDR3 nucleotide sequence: TGTGCCAGCAGCCCGACCGGGACAGGGCGAAACGAGCAGTACTTC. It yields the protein CASSPTGTGRNEQYF. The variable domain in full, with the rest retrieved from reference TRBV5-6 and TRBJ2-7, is DAGVTQSPTHLIKTRGQQVTLRCSPKSGHDTVSWYQQALGQGPQFIFQYYEEEERQRGNFPDRFSGHQFPNYSSELNVNALLLGDSALYLCASSPTGTGRNEQYFGPGTRLTVT.

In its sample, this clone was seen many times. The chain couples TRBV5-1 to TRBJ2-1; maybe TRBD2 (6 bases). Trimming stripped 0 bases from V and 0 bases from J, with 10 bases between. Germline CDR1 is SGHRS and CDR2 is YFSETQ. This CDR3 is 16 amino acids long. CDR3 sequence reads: CASSLAGGTSYNEQFF. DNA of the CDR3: TGCGCCAGCAGCTTGGCCGGCGGGACCTCCTACAATGAGCAGTTCTTC.

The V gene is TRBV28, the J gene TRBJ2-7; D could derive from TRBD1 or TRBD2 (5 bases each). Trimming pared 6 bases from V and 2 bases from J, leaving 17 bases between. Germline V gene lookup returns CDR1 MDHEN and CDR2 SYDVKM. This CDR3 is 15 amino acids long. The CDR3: CASSPAAGTPYEQYF. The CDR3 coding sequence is TGTGCCAGCAGCCCGGCGGCAGGGACCCCCTACGAGCAGTACTTC.

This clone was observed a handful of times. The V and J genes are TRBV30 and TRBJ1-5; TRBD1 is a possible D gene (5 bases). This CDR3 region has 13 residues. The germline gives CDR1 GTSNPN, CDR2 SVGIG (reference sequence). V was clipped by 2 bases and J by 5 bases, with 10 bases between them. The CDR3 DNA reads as TGTGCCTGGAGTTTCGGGGCCGATCAGCCCCAGCATTTT. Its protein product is CAWSFGADQPQHF.

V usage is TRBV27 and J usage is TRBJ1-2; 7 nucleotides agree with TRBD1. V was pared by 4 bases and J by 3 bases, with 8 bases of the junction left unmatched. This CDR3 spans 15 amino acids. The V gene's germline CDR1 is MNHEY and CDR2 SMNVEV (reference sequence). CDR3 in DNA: TGTGCCAGCAGTTCCCCTCGACAGGGCTACTATGGCTACACCTTC. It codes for CASSSPRQGYYGYTF.

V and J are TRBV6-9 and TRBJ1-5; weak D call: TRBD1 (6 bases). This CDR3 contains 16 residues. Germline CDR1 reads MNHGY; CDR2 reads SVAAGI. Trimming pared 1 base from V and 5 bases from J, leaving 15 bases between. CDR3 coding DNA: TGTGCCAGCAGTTATTTACGTCAGGGGACTTATCAGCCCCAGCATTTT. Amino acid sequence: CASSYLRQGTYQPQHF.

The CDR3 nucleotides are TGTGCCAGCAGCCAAGCGAGTGCCCGCACAGATACGCAGTATTTT. This translates into CASSQASARTDTQYF. The gene calls are TRBV4-2 and TRBJ2-3; no firm D call. V shed 1 base and J shed 1 base, with 9 bases lying between them. The CDR3 contains 15 residues. Germline V gives CDR1 LGHNA, CDR2 YNFKEQ.

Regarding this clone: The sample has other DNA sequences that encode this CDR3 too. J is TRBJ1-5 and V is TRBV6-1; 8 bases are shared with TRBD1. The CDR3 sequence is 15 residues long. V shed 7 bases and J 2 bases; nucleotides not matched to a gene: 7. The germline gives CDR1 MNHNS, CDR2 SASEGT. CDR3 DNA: TGTGCCAGCACTCGCCAGGGGGCCGGCAATCAGCCCCAGCATTTT. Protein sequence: CASTRQGAGNQPQHF.

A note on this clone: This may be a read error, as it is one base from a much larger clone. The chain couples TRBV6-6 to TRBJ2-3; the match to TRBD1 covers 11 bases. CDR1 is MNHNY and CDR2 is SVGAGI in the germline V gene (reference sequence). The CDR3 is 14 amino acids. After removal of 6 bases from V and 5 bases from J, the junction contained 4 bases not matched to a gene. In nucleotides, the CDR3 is TGTGCCAGCAGCCCGGGACAGGGGGTAGATACGCAGTATTTT. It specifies CASSPGQGVDTQYF.

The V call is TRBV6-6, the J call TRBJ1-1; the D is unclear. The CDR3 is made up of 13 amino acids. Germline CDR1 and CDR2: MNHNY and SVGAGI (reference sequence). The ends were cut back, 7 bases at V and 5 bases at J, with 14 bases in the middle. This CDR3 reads CASKREDGTEAFF. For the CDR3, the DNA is TGTGCCAGCAAAAGGGAGGACGGGACTGAAGCTTTCTTT.

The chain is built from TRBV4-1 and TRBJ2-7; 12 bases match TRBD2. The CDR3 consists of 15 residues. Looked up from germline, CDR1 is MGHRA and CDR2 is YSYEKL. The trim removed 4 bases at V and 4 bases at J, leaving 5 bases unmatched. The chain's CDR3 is CASSPGLAGIYEQYF. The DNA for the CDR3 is TGCGCCAGCAGCCCGGGACTAGCGGGTATATACGAGCAGTACTTC.

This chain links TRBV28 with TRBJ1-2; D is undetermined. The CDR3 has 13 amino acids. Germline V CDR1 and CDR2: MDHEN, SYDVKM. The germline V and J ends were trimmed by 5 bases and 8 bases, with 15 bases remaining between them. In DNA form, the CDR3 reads TGTGCCAGCAGTCCTCAGAATCCCCCCGGCTACACCTTC. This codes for CASSPQNPPGYTF.

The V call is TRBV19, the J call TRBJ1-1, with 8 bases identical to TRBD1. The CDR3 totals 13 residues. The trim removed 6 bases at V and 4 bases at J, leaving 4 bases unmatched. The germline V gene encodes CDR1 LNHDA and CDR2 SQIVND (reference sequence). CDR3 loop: CASSRDRRTEAFF. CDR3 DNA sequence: TGTGCCAGTAGCAGGGACAGGCGCACTGAAGCTTTCTTT.